This T cell receptor (beta chain) was captured in a study of Graves' ophthalmopathy and Graves' hyperthyroidism. This clonotype was counted many times. The sequenced template was RNA, covering the TCR beta CDR3 region. RT-PCR in the first round used HTBI primers; a second-round multiplex PCR followed. MiXCR, run by TCRdb on the multiplex PCR reads, gives a single entry per CDR3 protein. Among some 410,000 distinct CDR3 sequences listed, around 21% were seen once. CDR1 is ENHRY and CDR2 is SYGVKD in the germline V gene. The CDR3 is 16 residues long. V lost 6 bases, J lost 1 base, and 19 bases lay in between.

The rearrangement joins TRBV10-3 to TRBJ2-7, with D perhaps matching TRBD1 (5 bases). The receptor comes from a woman under 30 with stable Graves' hyperthyroidism. The sample consisted of peripheral blood. As DNA, the CDR3 is TGTGCCATCAGGAGTACAGGTGAGCGATCATCCTACGAGCAGTACTTC. It specifies CAIRSTGERSSYEQYF.